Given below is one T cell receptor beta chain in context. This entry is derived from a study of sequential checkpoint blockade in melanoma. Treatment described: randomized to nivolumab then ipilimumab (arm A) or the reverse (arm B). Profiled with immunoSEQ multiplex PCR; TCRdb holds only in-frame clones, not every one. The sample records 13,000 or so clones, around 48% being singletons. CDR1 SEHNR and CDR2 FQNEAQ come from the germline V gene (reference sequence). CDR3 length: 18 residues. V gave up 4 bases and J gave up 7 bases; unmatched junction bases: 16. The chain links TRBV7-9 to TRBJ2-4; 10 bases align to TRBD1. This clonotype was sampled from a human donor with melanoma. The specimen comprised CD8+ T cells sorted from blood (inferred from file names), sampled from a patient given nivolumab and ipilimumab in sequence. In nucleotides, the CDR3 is TGTGCCAGCAGCTCGTCCTATCCGGGACAGGGGATCGTGAACATTCAGTACTTC. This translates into CASSSSYPGQGIVNIQYF.